The present T cell receptor beta chain was sequenced within a study of T cells in Graves' hyperthyroidism and ophthalmopathy. The TCR beta CDR3 regions underwent amplification using RNA transcripts as the source. HTBI primers drove first-round RT-PCR of the TCR CDR3. TCRdb recomputed calls from the multiplex PCR reads with MiXCR, one row per CDR3 protein. The sample holds about 840,000 distinct CDR3 sequences, roughly 40% seen once. Study-wide points: By a 13 V-J model, ophthalmopathy was set apart from stable hyperthyroidism. Most clonotypes expanded in thyroid above 0.001 were likewise present in blood.

Every diagnosis used clinical symptoms, serum thyroxine and TRAb, thyroid ultrasound and orbital computed tomography. PBMCs came from roughly 10 ml fresh peripheral blood. Germline CDR1 is SQVTM and CDR2 is ANQGSEA. CDR3 length equals 13 residues. In regard to this clonotype: The target antigen is unknown.

The sample comprised blood. This chain uses TRBV29-1 with TRBJ2-7; a weak D match, TRBD1 (5 bases). The DNA end lines up better with TRBJ2-1; the J call may be wrong. The source is a man aged 18 to 30 with Graves' hyperthyroidism. The CDR3 region is CSVEGLSYNEQFF. For the CDR3, the DNA is TGCAGCGTTGAGGGGCTTTCCTACAATGAGCAGTTCTTC.